The next 31 T cell receptor beta chains were all read from a single sample in a study of blood T cell repertoires in COVID-19. Using immunoSEQ multiplex PCR, the repertoire was profiled, and TCRdb retains in-frame clones only, with some absent. The data contain roughly 120,000 clones, roughly 74% of them seen just once; the ten biggest clones take up 5.5% to 7.5%. Material for sequencing was peripheral blood. The receptor set was obtained from an elderly man with COVID-19, enrolled during active disease.

The rearrangement uses TRBV24-1 and TRBJ2-5, with 9 nucleotides matching TRBD1. V lost 3 bases and J lost 5; bases outside the gene matches: 6. This CDR3 comprises 15 residues. Germline V gene data show CDR1 as KGHDR and CDR2 as SFDVKD. CDR3 DNA: TGTGCCACCAGTGATGGGACAGGGTCCTGGGAGACCCAGTACTTC. It codes for CATSDGTGSWETQYF.

This clone showed up just a few times. The chain uses TRBV9 and TRBJ2-7; D possibly corresponds to TRBD1 (7 bases). Germline CDR1 reads SGDLS; CDR2 reads YYNGEE. CDR3 length: 14 amino acids. Trimming cost V 2 bases and J 12 bases, with 21 bases left between them. The CDR3 protein is CASSVYSGAGQRYF. DNA for the CDR3: TGTGCCAGCAGCGTCTATTCCGGGGCGGGACAGCGGTACTTC.

This clone was seen more than once but under ten times. V usage is TRBV7-9 and J usage is TRBJ2-3; no firm D call. Germline CDR1 and CDR2: SEHNR and FQNEAQ (reference sequence). The CDR3 runs 17 residues. The V gene lost 5 bases and the J gene lost 0 bases, with 18 bases spanning the gap. The CDR3 nucleotides read TGTGCCAGCAGCCCCCCCCTGATGGCGACTAGCACAGATACGCAGTATTTT. It is translated as CASSPPLMATSTDTQYF.

V usage is TRBV6-4 and J usage is TRBJ2-1; 8 bases line up with TRBD2. Unmatched junction bases numbered 6, after V lost 5 bases and J lost 3 bases. Germline values: CDR1 MRHNA, CDR2 SNTAGT. The CDR3 covers 15 residues. The CDR3 DNA reads TGTGCCAGCAGTCCACTAGCGGAAAGCTACAATGAGCAGTTCTTC. Translated: CASSPLAESYNEQFF.

This chain links TRBV18 with TRBJ2-7; D may be TRBD1 (5 bases). Germline V gives CDR1 KGHSH, CDR2 LQKENI. The V and J ends lost 5 bases and 5 bases respectively, with 19 bases between them. The CDR3 runs 15 residues. CDR3 in amino acids: CASSAQTGQLHEQYF. CDR3 bases: TGTGCCAGCTCAGCACAAACAGGTCAACTCCACGAGCAGTACTTC.

The rearrangement joins TRBV5-4 to TRBJ2-5; TRBD2 aligns across 11 bases. Germline V gene data show CDR1 as SGHNT and CDR2 as YYREEE (reference sequence). Germline trimming cut 6 bases from V and 3 bases from J; bases unmatched to any gene: 4. The CDR3 runs 14 residues. Here the CDR3 DNA reads TGTGCCAGCAATGAGGGACTAGCGGAAGAGACCCAGTACTTC. Its protein is CASNEGLAEETQYF.

The genes are TRBV6-6 and TRBJ1-1; the match to TRBD1 covers 7 bases. The CDR3 sequence is 15 residues long. The J segment lost 1 base and the V segment lost 6 bases, leaving 8 bases of the junction unmatched. The germline V gene has CDR1 MNHNY and CDR2 SVGAGI (reference sequence). Here the CDR3 DNA reads TGTGCCAGCAGCCCCATGGGACAGAGGAACACTGAAGCTTTCTTT. Translated: CASSPMGQRNTEAFF.

This clone occurred once. V is TRBV15 and J is TRBJ1-6; D is possibly TRBD1 (5 bases). V lost 0 bases, J lost 10 bases, and 13 bases lay in between. In germline, CDR1 is LNHNV, CDR2 YYDKDF (reference sequence). This CDR3 has 15 amino acids. The CDR3 bases are TGTGCCACCAGCAGAGAGGCAGGGTCGTTCTCACCCCTCCACTTT. Its translation: CATSREAGSFSPLHF.

This chain connects TRBV5-1 to TRBJ1-2, with D possibly being TRBD1 (5 bases). The CDR3 spans 14 residues. V lost 0 bases and J lost 4, with 10 bases in between. The germline V gene encodes CDR1 SGHRS and CDR2 YFSETQ. The DNA of the CDR3 is TGCGCCAGCAGCTTGGCGGCAGGGTTCTATGGCTACACCTTC. It codes for CASSLAAGFYGYTF.

The chain uses TRBV25-1 and TRBJ2-5; 8 positions match TRBD1. The germline gives CDR1 MGHDK, CDR2 SYGVNS. This CDR3 spans 15 amino acids. The V segment lost 6 bases and the J segment 5 bases; nucleotides outside the gene matches: 11. The CDR3 DNA reads TGTGCCAGCAGACCCGGGACAGGCTTCGGGGAGACCCAGTACTTC. Its translation: CASRPGTGFGETQYF.

The J gene is TRBJ1-4, the V gene TRBV4-1; 12 nucleotides line up with TRBD1. The V gene's germline CDR1 is MGHRA and CDR2 YSYEKL. V shed 3 bases, J shed 0 bases, and the junction held 11 bases outside the gene matches. This CDR3 is 20 amino acids long. The CDR3 is CASSQRPGQGAMATNEKLFF. DNA for the CDR3: TGCGCCAGCAGCCAGCGACCGGGACAGGGGGCAATGGCAACTAATGAAAAACTGTTTTTT.

This chain connects TRBV12-3 or TRBV12-4 to TRBJ1-4; the D gene is possibly TRBD1 (5 bases). The CDR3 totals 12 residues. V lost 3 bases and J lost 14, with 13 bases in between. Here the CDR3 reads CASSFSGTFLFF. CDR3 coding DNA: TGTGCCAGCAGTTTTAGCGGGACGTTTCTGTTTTTT.

The chain combines TRBV4-1 with TRBJ1-6, with unresolved D. This CDR3 region has 17 residues. Germline CDR1 MGHRA, CDR2 YSYEKL. Trimming removed 1 base at V and 4 bases at J, with 14 bases between. The CDR3 is CASSQVIEFSYNSPLHF. DNA for the CDR3: TGCGCCAGCAGCCAAGTTATAGAGTTTAGTTATAATTCACCCCTCCACTTT.

The chain combines TRBV15 with TRBJ1-3; TRBD1 matches at 8 bases. CDR3 size: 15 residues. V trimming: 0 bases; J trimming: 4 bases; junction bases outside the gene matches: 2. Germline V gene lookup returns CDR1 LNHNV and CDR2 YYDKDF (reference sequence). The CDR3 nucleotides are TGTGCCACCAGCAGAGATCAGGGGGCAGGAAACACCATATATTTT. Translated, it gives CATSRDQGAGNTIYF.

The gene calls are TRBV24-1 and TRBJ2-7, with 13 bases lining up with TRBD2. Germline V CDR1 and CDR2: KGHDR, SFDVKD. Germline trimming cut 4 bases from V and 5 bases from J; bases unmatched to any gene: 7. The CDR3 totals 16 residues. The CDR3 DNA reads TGTGCCACCAGTGACGCCAGGACTAGCGGGAGCAACGAGCAGTACTTC. Its translation: CATSDARTSGSNEQYF.

The rearrangement uses TRBV28 and TRBJ2-7, with D unclear. Germline loops: CDR1 MDHEN, CDR2 SYDVKM. Trimming pared 4 bases from V and 1 base from J, leaving 8 bases between. The CDR3 length is 13 residues. DNA of the CDR3: TGTGCCAGCAGTTCCCACGGTTCCTACGAGCAGTACTTC. Translated: CASSSHGSYEQYF.

The chain uses TRBV28 and TRBJ2-1; 7 bases line up with TRBD1. Trimming at V came to 5 bases and at J to 5 bases, leaving 6 bases not matched to a gene. The germline gives CDR1 MDHEN, CDR2 SYDVKM. The CDR3 runs 14 residues. The CDR3 DNA reads as TGTGCCAGCAGTCGGGACAGCGAGCACAATGAGCAGTTCTTC. Translating it yields CASSRDSEHNEQFF.

The chain combines TRBV6-6 with TRBJ1-1; D remains ambiguous. Between the trimmed V and J ends, which lost 6 bases and 5 bases, there was a span of 13 bases. Germline values: CDR1 MNHNY, CDR2 SVGAGI (reference sequence). The length of the CDR3 is 13 residues. CDR3 nucleotide sequence: TGTGCCAGCAGCAACCATGGGAGGACTGAAGCTTTCTTT. Its translation is CASSNHGRTEAFF.

The CDR3 reads CASRAGGSNEKLFF. The CDR3 DNA reads as TGCGCCAGCAGGGCTGGGGGGTCTAATGAAAAACTGTTTTTT. V and J are TRBV5-1 and TRBJ1-4, with a possible D match to TRBD1 (5 bases). V was cut by 5 bases and J by 3 bases, with 11 bases left in between. Germline loops: CDR1 SGHRS, CDR2 YFSETQ. The CDR3 covers 14 residues.

This clone was observed a few times. The chain couples TRBV7-2 to TRBJ2-7, with D tentatively TRBD2 (6 bases). This CDR3 is built from 12 residues. In germline, CDR1 is SGHTA, CDR2 FQGNSA. Deletions cut 4 bases from V and 7 bases from J, with 11 bases between. DNA of the CDR3: TGTGCCAGCAGCTCGGCGGGACGGGAGCAGTACTTC. It codes for CASSSAGREQYF. Complete variable domain (other parts from reference TRBV7-2 and TRBJ2-7): GAGVSQSPSNKVTEKGKDVELRCDPISGHTALYWYRQSLGQGLEFLIYFQGNSAPDKSGLPSDRFSAERTGGSVSTLTIQRTQQEDSAVYLCASSSAGREQYFGPGTRLTVT.

This CDR3 reads CASSLVTGTSTDTQYF. The DNA of the CDR3 is TGCGCCAGCAGCTTGGTTACGGGGACTAGCACAGATACGCAGTATTTT. This chain uses TRBV5-1 with TRBJ2-3; TRBD2 might be the D (6 bases). This CDR3 is 16 amino acids long. CDR1 is SGHRS and CDR2 is YFSETQ in the germline V gene. V shed 0 bases and J shed 0 bases, with 11 bases lying between them.

This chain joins TRBV27 and TRBJ1-2; no definite D call. CDR1 MNHEY and CDR2 SMNVEV come from the germline V gene (reference sequence). The CDR3 length is 13 residues. V was cut by 2 bases and J by 6 bases, with 10 bases left in between. CDR3 residues: CASSLREVDGYTF. The CDR3 DNA reads as TGTGCCAGCAGTTTAAGGGAGGTTGATGGCTACACCTTC.

The CDR3 loop is CASSPQRGGSGQPQHF. CDR3 nucleotide sequence: TGTGCCAGCTCACCCCAAAGGGGGGGCTCAGGTCAGCCCCAGCATTTT. V is TRBV18 and J is TRBJ1-5; weak D call: TRBD1 (6 bases). Germline assignment: CDR1 KGHSH and CDR2 LQKENI. The V gene lost 3 bases and the J gene lost 6 bases, with 18 bases spanning the gap. The CDR3 has 16 amino acids. Looking up the rest from reference TRBV18 and TRBJ1-5 gives the full variable domain: NAGVMQNPRHLVRRRGQEARLRCSPMKGHSHVYWYRQLPEEGLKFMVYLQKENIIDESGMPKERFSAEFPKEGPSILRIQQVVRGDSAAYFCASSPQRGGSGQPQHFGDGTRLSIL.

The rearrangement uses TRBV28 and TRBJ1-5; D is possibly TRBD1 (5 bases). CDR3 length equals 14 residues. Germline-derived CDR1 and CDR2 are MDHEN and SYDVKM. V lost 1 base and J lost 7, with 11 bases in between. CDR3: CASSLSSGNQPQHF. In DNA form, the CDR3 reads TGTGCCAGCAGTTTATCGTCAGGGAACCAGCCCCAGCATTTT.

This clone was detected once. The chain has TRBV28 and TRBJ1-4; D is unclear. Trimming removed 8 bases from V and 8 bases from J, with 12 bases in between. The germline V gene encodes CDR1 MDHEN and CDR2 SYDVKM. CDR3 length: 12 residues. DNA for the CDR3: TGTGCCAGCTTTGGAGGTCGCGAAAAACTGTTTTTT. Translated: CASFGGREKLFF.

The table lists this clone with a count of one. The gene calls are TRBV6-5 and TRBJ2-1, with 7 bases fitting TRBD1. With 5 bases clipped from V and 9 bases from J, the junction kept 4 bases outside the gene matches. CDR3 length: 12 residues. From germline, CDR1 is MNHEY and CDR2 SVGAGI. The CDR3 region has the DNA TGTGCCAGCAGTCCGCGACAGGGTGAGCAGTTCTTC. Translating it yields CASSPRQGEQFF.

V gene TRBV4-2 combines with J gene TRBJ1-4, with 9 positions matching TRBD1. J lost 6 bases, V lost 1 base, and 3 bases had no gene match. Germline assignment: CDR1 LGHNA and CDR2 YNFKEQ. The CDR3 has 15 residues. The DNA for the CDR3 is TGTGCCAGCAGCCAAGGGGACAGGGAAGATGAAAAACTGTTTTTT. Translating it yields CASSQGDREDEKLFF.

V is TRBV6-6 and J is TRBJ1-2, with D hard to call. In germline, CDR1 is MNHNY, CDR2 SVGAGI (reference sequence). V was trimmed by 6 bases and J by 5 bases, leaving 16 bases between them. The CDR3 loop spans 14 amino acids. The CDR3 DNA is TGTGCCAGCAGCCGGTCGGGAGAAACTTATGGCTACACCTTC. Its translation: CASSRSGETYGYTF.

This chain joins TRBV15 and TRBJ2-1; TRBD2 matches at 8 bases. Germline V gene data show CDR1 as LNHNV and CDR2 as YYDKDF (reference sequence). With V trimmed by 5 bases and J by 14 bases, 11 bases remained unmatched. There are 13 residues in the CDR3. In DNA, the CDR3 is TGTGCCACCAGCGAACTAGCGGCTTCCAGCAAGTTCTTC. As protein: CATSELAASSKFF.

This chain connects TRBV7-9 to TRBJ1-2; D perhaps matches TRBD1 (5 bases). V shed 5 bases and J shed 5 bases, with 9 bases lying between them. CDR3 length: 12 amino acids. Looked up from germline, CDR1 is SEHNR and CDR2 is FQNEAQ (reference sequence). The chain's CDR3 is CASSRDGYGYTF. In DNA, the CDR3 is TGTGCCAGCAGCAGGGACGGGTATGGCTACACCTTC.

The V call is TRBV19, the J call TRBJ1-1; D may be TRBD1 (5 bases). Germline CDR1 is LNHDA and CDR2 is SQIVND (reference sequence). V lost 5 bases and J lost 3, with 13 bases in between. This CDR3 has 14 amino acids. The CDR3 nucleotides are TGTGCCAGTAGTCCGGGACGGGGGGACACTGAAGCTTTCTTT. This gives the protein CASSPGRGDTEAFF.